The rows below give T cell receptor beta chains drawn from one sample of a study of cytomegalovirus exposure and HLA in healthy donors. Profiling relied on immunoSEQ multiplex PCR, and the TCRdb table lists in-frame clones only, not all of them. This table holds 150,000 or so clones, about 88% found once. Sequences were obtained from PBMCs. The receptors were sampled from a young woman in good health and CMV-seropositive. CDR3s include the opening cysteine and the closing phenylalanine or tryptophan. D genes are given only for firm matches. Clone size appears in some rows only: once, few, many, or a class for an expanded clone.

d_call clone_size j_call v_call cdr3_nt cdr3_aa
TRBD1 . TRBJ1-1 TRBV6-5 TGTGCCAGCAGTTTTGGGGACAGGGGTAGAGCTTTCTTT CASSFGDRGRAFF
. . TRBJ1-6 TRBV5-6 TGTGCCAGCAGCGTAAGGGGGTTGGGTAATTCACCCCTCCACTTT CASSVRGLGNSPLHF
. . TRBJ2-1 TRBV6-1 TGTGCCAGCAGCCATAGGGAGTCGGGGTTGAATGAGCAGTTCTTC CASSHRESGLNEQFF
. few TRBJ2-7 TRBV4-1 TGCGCCAGCAGCCAAGTGGGGCAGGGGCTGGAGCAGTACTTC CASSQVGQGLEQYF
. . TRBJ2-4 TRBV5-1 TGCGCCAGCAGCCCCGAAAACATACAAGCCAAAAACATTCAGTACTTC CASSPENIQAKNIQYF
. once TRBJ2-7 TRBV2 TGTGCCAGCGGGACAAACTACGAGCAGTACTTC CASGTNYEQYF
TRBD1 . TRBJ1-4 TRBV7-6 TGTGCCAGCAGCTTAGGGGGCCCGGGACAGGGAGCTGAAAAACTGTTTTTT CASSLGGPGQGAEKLFF
TRBD2 . TRBJ2-1 TRBV10-3 TGTGCCATCAGTGAGGAGGGGGAACTAGCGGGGGTTCGCTCCTACAATGAGCAGTTCTTC CAISEEGELAGVRSYNEQFF
. . TRBJ2-7 TRBV6-5 TGTGCCAGCAGCAATAGGGGGGGGCGCTCCTACGAGCAGTACTTC CASSNRGGRSYEQYF
. . TRBJ2-5 TRBV11-2 TGTGCCAGCAGCTTGTTTAGAGAGACCCAGTACTTC CASSLFRETQYF
TRBD2 . TRBJ2-7 TRBV2 TGTGCCAGCAGTCATCCCACTAGCGGGGGGGCCGGTTACGAGCAGTACTTC CASSHPTSGGAGYEQYF
. once TRBJ2-1 TRBV6-6 TGTGCCAGCAGTACCCCGCGATATGATGAGCAGTTCTTC CASSTPRYDEQFF
. . TRBJ1-3 TRBV9 TGTGCCAGCAGCGCTGGACAGCTTGGAAACACCATATATTTT CASSAGQLGNTIYF
. . TRBJ2-7 TRBV5-6 TGTGCCAGCAGCTTAGTGGAGACCCACGAGCAGTACTTC CASSLVETHEQYF
TRBD2 . TRBJ2-7 TRBV4-2 TGTGCCAGCAGCCAAGGAGCGGGGGGGCCCTACGAGCAGTACTTC CASSQGAGGPYEQYF
TRBD2 . TRBJ2-7 TRBV28 TGTGCCAGCAGTATGGGACTAGCGGGGGCCTCCTACGAGCAGTACTTC CASSMGLAGASYEQYF
. . TRBJ2-2 TRBV5-1 TGCGCCAGCAGCTTGGCCCGCACAGCCAACACCGGGGAGCTGTTTTTT CASSLARTANTGELFF
. . TRBJ1-1 TRBV19 TGTGCCAGTCGGGCGACAGGGAACACTGAAGCTTTCTTT CASRATGNTEAFF
. . TRBJ1-1 TRBV4-1 TGCGCCAGCAGCCCGGGGGGGTGGTCGAGTAACACTGAAGCTTTCTTT CASSPGGWSSNTEAFF
. . TRBJ1-3 TRBV6-5 TGTGCCAGCATGGGGGGGCAAGGAAACACCATATATTTT CASMGGQGNTIYF
TRBD1 . TRBJ1-1 TRBV10-3 TGTGCCATCAGTGTTGGGACAGGGAGGGGGGCTGAAGCTTTCTTT CAISVGTGRGAEAFF
TRBD2 . TRBJ2-5 TRBV28 TGTGCCAGCAGTTTACTGTTAGCGGGGAACCAAGAGACCCAGTACTTC CASSLLLAGNQETQYF
. . TRBJ2-1 TRBV11-2 TGTGCCAGCAGCTCTCAGGGGCAGGGGAGCAATGAGCAGTTCTTC CASSSQGQGSNEQFF
. . TRBJ2-3 TRBV9 TGTGCCAGCAGCGTAGGTGGTGTGCGGGGTACAGATACGCAGTATTTT CASSVGGVRGTDTQYF
TRBD1 . TRBJ2-7 TRBV15 TGTGCCACCAGCAGAGGTAGGGACAGGTTAACCTACGAGCAGTACTTC CATSRGRDRLTYEQYF
. . TRBJ1-4 TRBV4-2 TGTGCCAGCAGCCCAAGTGGGGGCACTAATGAAAAACTGTTTTTT CASSPSGGTNEKLFF
. . TRBJ1-2 TRBV29-1 TGCAGCGTTGTATTTGAGGTTATAGGTGGCTACACCTTC CSVVFEVIGGYTF
. . TRBJ1-5 TRBV7-2 TGTGCCAGCAGCTACAGAGAGGGCCCGTATAGCAATCAGCCCCAGCATTTT CASSYREGPYSNQPQHF
TRBD2 . TRBJ2-1 TRBV5-6 TGTGCCAGCAGCTTGAAGCGGGGGGGTTACAATGAGCAGTTCTTC CASSLKRGGYNEQFF
. . TRBJ1-2 TRBV27 TGTGCCAGCAGTTTACAGGGGCCGGCAACTAACTATGGCTACACCTTC CASSLQGPATNYGYTF
TRBD1 . TRBJ2-5 TRBV28 TGTGCCAGCAGTTTCGGAGAGGGACAGGGGGTACATGGGACCCAGTACTTC CASSFGEGQGVHGTQYF
TRBD1 . TRBJ1-1 TRBV11-1 TGTGCCAGCAGCTCCGGACAGGGGGGGCTACTGGGGACTGAAGCTTTCTTT CASSSGQGGLLGTEAFF
TRBD1 few TRBJ1-1 TRBV28 TGTGCCAGCGGGCCTTTCGACAGGGTGAACACTGAAGCTTTCTTT CASGPFDRVNTEAFF
. . TRBJ1-1 TRBV4-1 TGCGCCAGCAGCCAAGAGGGGACACTAAACACTGAAGCTTTCTTT CASSQEGTLNTEAFF
TRBD2 . TRBJ2-1 TRBV9 TGTGCCAGCACCCCGGGGGGGACATACAATGAGCAGTTCTTC CASTPGGTYNEQFF
. . TRBJ1-2 TRBV15 TGTGCCACCAGCAGGGGTGGGCAGGGTAACTATGGCTACACCTTC CATSRGGQGNYGYTF
. . TRBJ2-1 TRBV6-5 TGTGCCAGCAGTTCGGGACTGCACAATGAGCAGTTCTTC CASSSGLHNEQFF
. . TRBJ2-1 TRBV5-1 TGCGCCAGCAGCCACAGGGACGAGCAGTTCTTC CASSHRDEQFF
. . TRBJ2-4 TRBV10-3 TGTGCCATCAGTGAGTCGAGCCAGGGAGGAGTAGCCAAAAACATTCAGTACTTC CAISESSQGGVAKNIQYF
. . TRBJ2-5 TRBV5-4 TGTGCCAGCAGCTTGCCTCTGACAGGCTATCAAGAGACCCAGTACTTC CASSLPLTGYQETQYF
. once TRBJ2-1 TRBV7-2 TGTGCCAGCAGCGATACTAGAGGAGGGAATGAGCAGTTCTTC CASSDTRGGNEQFF
. . TRBJ2-2 TRBV2 TGTGCCAGCAGTGAAGGGACAAGTTACACCGGGGAGCTGTTTTTT CASSEGTSYTGELFF
TRBD1 . TRBJ2-1 TRBV19 TGTGCCAGTAGTATTATCGCAAGAAGGGACAGATACAATGAGCAGTTCTTC CASSIIARRDRYNEQFF
. . TRBJ1-6 TRBV7-2 TGTGCCAGCAGCTTAGAGCGGGGTTCACCCCTCCACTTT CASSLERGSPLHF
. . TRBJ1-1 TRBV4-1 TGCGCCAGCACCCTAACCAGTACGGGGAACACTGAAGCTTTCTTT CASTLTSTGNTEAFF
TRBD1 . TRBJ2-2 TRBV7-2 TGTGCTTACCGGGACAGGAACACCGGGGAGCTGTTTTTT CAYRDRNTGELFF
. . TRBJ2-1 TRBV27 TGTGCCAGCAGTTTTGCGGCTTACAATGAGCAGTTCTTC CASSFAAYNEQFF
. few TRBJ2-1 TRBV11-3 TGTGCCAGCAGCTTAGAACGGGGCAATGAGCAGTTCTTC CASSLERGNEQFF
. . TRBJ1-2 TRBV30 TGTGCCTGGAGTGCCCGGATCGGGTCGGAATATGGCTACACCTTC CAWSARIGSEYGYTF
TRBD1 . TRBJ1-3 TRBV5-1 TGCGCCAGCAGCTTGGAGGGACAGCTCCGCTCTGGAAACACCATATATTTT CASSLEGQLRSGNTIYF
. . TRBJ1-1 TRBV2 TGTGCCAGCCTGTCGCAGGGCACTGAAGCTTTCTTT CASLSQGTEAFF
TRBD1 . TRBJ1-1 TRBV6-5 TGTGCCACCCAGGGGGCGAACACTGAAGCTTTCTTT CATQGANTEAFF
. . TRBJ1-5 TRBV10-3 TGTGCCATCAGTGATGCAGGTCCTAGCAATCAGCCCCAGCATTTT CAISDAGPSNQPQHF